This T cell receptor beta chain was retrieved from a study of cytomegalovirus exposure and HLA in healthy donors. Broader study findings: Listed as cytomegalovirus-associated were more than 150 TCR beta chains. Later analysis reportedly placed an Asian-associated ancestry cluster below the roughly 630-donor mean in N-insertions.

Worth noting for this clone: Its antigen is not identified.

The CDR3 totals 18 residues. Per the germline V gene, CDR1 is MDHEN and CDR2 is SYDVKM. V gave up 5 bases and J gave up 1 base; unmatched junction bases: 6. The PCR contained 60 Vbeta and 13 Jbeta primers. Measured with immunoSEQ multiplex PCR; TCRdb has only the in-frame clones, and not every one. The data contain tens of thousands of clones, approximately 60% of them seen just once; the ten biggest clones take up roughly 3%. This chain joins TRBV28 and TRBJ2-6; 12 nucleotides align to TRBD2. This TCR derives from a woman between 50 and 59 years old in good health and CMV-seronegative. Sequencing used PBMCs. CDR3 sequence: CASSTRLAGVSGANVLTF. In DNA, the CDR3 is TGTGCCAGCAGTACCCGACTAGCGGGAGTGTCTGGGGCCAACGTCCTGACTTTC.